Below are 11 T cell receptor beta chains sequenced from a single sample in a study of cytomegalovirus exposure and HLA in healthy donors. The PCR contained 60 Vbeta and 13 Jbeta primers. The data were produced by immunoSEQ multiplex PCR, yet TCRdb's version contains in-frame clones alone and is incomplete. The sample data list 100,000 to 150,000 clones. The sequenced sample was PBMCs. These receptors originate from a man aged 18-30 years in good health and CMV-seronegative.

V gene TRBV19 combines with J gene TRBJ2-7; D possibly corresponds to TRBD1 (6 bases). The CDR3 is made up of 14 amino acids. The germline V gene encodes CDR1 LNHDA and CDR2 SQIVND (reference sequence). V was trimmed by 6 bases and J by 5 bases, leaving 17 bases between them. The CDR3 bases are TGTGCCAGTAGGAACTTCGGGACACCAGACGAGCAGTACTTC. This encodes CASRNFGTPDEQYF.

The chain is built from TRBV10-2 and TRBJ1-1, with a possible D match to TRBD1 (5 bases). The V and J ends lost 4 bases and 0 bases respectively, with 9 bases between them. Germline assignment: CDR1 WSHSY and CDR2 SAAADI. The CDR3 totals 14 residues. The CDR3 protein is CASSAGGMNTEAFF. DNA for the CDR3: TGCGCCAGCAGTGCCGGGGGGATGAACACTGAAGCTTTCTTT.

The V gene is TRBV27, the J gene TRBJ1-2, with TRBD1 matching over 7 bases. CDR3 size: 14 residues. V lost 6 bases to trimming and J lost 5 bases; unmatched junction nucleotides: 9. Germline V CDR1 and CDR2: MNHEY, SMNVEV (reference sequence). The DNA for the CDR3 is TGTGCCAGCAGCTGGGACAGCGCAGGGTATGGCTACACCTTC. Translation: CASSWDSAGYGYTF.

The chain carries TRBV9 and TRBJ1-1, with a possible D match to TRBD1 (5 bases). V was shortened by 0 bases and J by 4 bases, with 22 bases between the two germline ends. CDR3 length: 18 residues. The germline V gene has CDR1 SGDLS and CDR2 YYNGEE. The CDR3 nucleotides are TGTGCCAGCAGCGTAGATATCTGGAGGGACCAAGGTGGCACTGAAGCTTTCTTT. This sequence encodes CASSVDIWRDQGGTEAFF.

The rearrangement joins TRBV18 to TRBJ1-2; D remains unclear. V lost 2 bases and J 11 bases, leaving 12 bases between the germline ends. There are 12 residues in the CDR3. Germline CDR1 and CDR2: KGHSH and LQKENI. The CDR3 here is CASSPIRGEYTF. The DNA for the CDR3 is TGTGCCAGCTCACCAATCCGAGGAGAATACACCTTC.

The chain joins TRBV19 to TRBJ1-4; D ambiguous. This CDR3 is 13 amino acids long. Trimming shortened V by 10 bases and J by 8 bases, and 17 bases separated the two germline ends. Germline V lookup: CDR1 LNHDA, CDR2 SQIVND (reference sequence). CDR3 protein: CATRGEVWEKLFF. DNA for the CDR3: TGTGCCACCCGAGGAGAAGTTTGGGAAAAACTGTTTTTT. The entire variable domain, with the rest obtained from reference TRBV19 and TRBJ1-4, is as follows: DGGITQSPKYLFRKEGQNVTLSCEQNLNHDAMYWYRQDPGQGLRLIYYSQIVNDFQKGDIAEGYSVSREKKESFPLTVTSAQKNPTAFYLCATRGEVWEKLFFGSGTQLSVL.

This chain joins TRBV4-2 and TRBJ1-1; the D gene is possibly TRBD1 (5 bases). The V gene lost 0 bases and the J gene lost 2 bases, with 19 bases spanning the gap. Germline lookup yields CDR1 LGHNA and CDR2 YNFKEQ. The CDR3 is 18 residues long. The CDR3 bases are TGTGCCAGCAGCCAAGATTTCGGTCGCGGGACGGCCAACACTGAAGCTTTCTTT. Protein product: CASSQDFGRGTANTEAFF.

J is TRBJ2-7 and V is TRBV19; 7 bases are shared with TRBD1. The junction had 3 bases not matched to a gene; V was cut back by 2 bases and J by 2 bases. Per the germline V gene, CDR1 is LNHDA and CDR2 is SQIVND (reference sequence). The CDR3 is 14 amino acids. The CDR3 loop is CASSISDRTYEQYF. The DNA of the CDR3 is TGTGCCAGTAGTATATCGGACAGGACCTACGAGCAGTACTTC.

The rearrangement joins TRBV5-1 to TRBJ2-3; TRBD2 matches 8 bases. Germline assignment: CDR1 SGHRS and CDR2 YFSETQ. This CDR3 contains 15 residues. V lost 5 bases and J lost 0; bases outside the gene matches: 5. CDR3 nucleotide sequence: TGCGCCAGCAGTACGGGAGGGACGAGCACAGATACGCAGTATTTT. It specifies CASSTGGTSTDTQYF.

The CDR3 sequence: CAWSVPWTTNTGELFF. CDR3 nucleotides: TGTGCCTGGAGTGTACCCTGGACAACGAACACCGGGGAGCTGTTTTTT. The chain joins TRBV30 to TRBJ2-2; D might be TRBD1 (5 bases). This CDR3 has 16 residues. The V and J ends lost 0 bases and 0 bases respectively, with 11 bases between them. Germline values: CDR1 GTSNPN, CDR2 SVGIG (reference sequence).

As to this clone: Within the sample, other DNA sequences also encode this same CDR3. V is TRBV4-2 and J is TRBJ2-5, with D perhaps TRBD1 (6 bases). The CDR3 is 15 amino acids. Trimming removed 0 bases from V and 2 bases from J, with 10 bases in between. Germline CDR1 LGHNA, CDR2 YNFKEQ. The CDR3 DNA is TGTGCCAGCAGCCAAGACAGGGGCGGGCAAGAGACCCAGTACTTC. This codes for CASSQDRGGQETQYF.